This TCR beta chain was found in a study of regulatory T cells in long-lasting Graves disease. Study at large: Under 3 months of antithyroid drugs had been taken by newly diagnosed Graves' patients. Points from the study as a whole: Among samples with persistent disease, TRBV28, TRBJ1-2 and TRBJ2-5 were favored.

Sequencing libraries for TCR beta were prepared with iRepertoire HTBI primers and Arm-PCR of CDR3 regions. Each CDR3 protein is one row after TCRdb ran MiXCR on the multiplex PCR reads. Among around 500,000 distinct CDR3 sequences listed, approximately 15% were seen once. Time point: newly diagnosed GD, antithyroid drugs for less than 3 months. Extracted PBMC RNA gave rise to the TCR library. Per germline, CDR1 SGHRS and CDR2 YFSETQ. Between the trimmed V and J ends, which lost 4 bases and 1 base, there was a span of 10 bases. This CDR3 has 14 amino acids. This clonotype is a singleton in its sample. Antigen specificity is unknown. A much larger clone lies one base from this, so it may be a read error. This sample was shared with a second study, whose subject was T cells in Graves' hyperthyroidism and ophthalmopathy. This second study says: Primed by the HTBI set, a first-round RT-PCR was run on the TCR CDR3.

This receptor was identified in a man younger than 40 with Graves disease. Here the sequenced sample was peripheral blood mononuclear cells (PBMCs), taken at new diagnosis, from a patient treated with antithyroid drugs. The chain uses TRBV5-1 and TRBJ2-3, with unresolved D. CDR3 loop: CASSLIWGTDTQYF. The CDR3, as DNA: TGCGCCAGCAGCCTCATTTGGGGCACAGATACGCAGTATTTT.